This TCR beta chain came from a study of T-cell memory formation after mild COVID-19. Study as a whole: There were largely donor-specific TCR clusters.

The CDR3 length is 13 residues. Trimming took off 7 bases at V and 6 bases at J, with 12 bases between the two ends. Per germline, CDR1 MNHEY and CDR2 SVGAGI. There are a few counts of this clonotype. The antigen remains undetermined. Study observations and caveats: The finding that pre-infection memory included some responding clones suggested that cross-reactive memory joined. For second-wave clones that peaked at day 37, SARS-CoV-2 specificity went unverified. Clones shrinking from day 15 to 85 showed even CD4/CD8 mixes; later expanders tilted CD4+.

Each CDR3 protein is one row after TCRdb ran MiXCR on the 5' RACE reads. The data show approximately 290,000 distinct CDR3 sequences, under 8.5% seen once. The sequenced sample was PBMCs or a T cell subset sorted from them (not recorded which). This chain connects TRBV6-5 to TRBJ2-2; D not resolved. The receptor was derived from a man between 18 and 35 years old who had mild COVID-19 (a few samples of this study predate the infection). Cell type and time point are not known. The CDR3 nucleotides read TGTGCCAGCACCCCCAGTTTCGCCGGGGAGCTGTTTTTT. As protein: CASTPSFAGELFF.